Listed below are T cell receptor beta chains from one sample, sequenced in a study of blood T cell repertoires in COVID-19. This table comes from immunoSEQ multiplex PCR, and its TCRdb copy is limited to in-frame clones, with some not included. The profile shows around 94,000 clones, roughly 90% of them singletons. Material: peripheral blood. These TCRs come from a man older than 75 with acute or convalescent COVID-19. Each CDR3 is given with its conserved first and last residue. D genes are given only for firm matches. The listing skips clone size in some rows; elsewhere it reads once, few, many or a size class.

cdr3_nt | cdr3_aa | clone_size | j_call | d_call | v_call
TGTGCCAGTAGTACGGTCTCTGGGGCCAACGTCCTGACTTTC | CASSTVSGANVLTF | - | TRBJ2-6 | - | TRBV19
TGTGCCAGCAGTGAATCGGGAGGCACTGAAGCTTTCTTT | CASSESGGTEAFF | - | TRBJ1-1 | - | TRBV25-1
TGTGCCTGGAGTGTACAAGGGGGCGCGGGGAACACTGAAGCTTTCTTT | CAWSVQGGAGNTEAFF | - | TRBJ1-1 | TRBD1 | TRBV30
TGTGCCAGCAGCCGTACAGGGGCGGAGACCCAGTACTTC | CASSRTGAETQYF | - | TRBJ2-5 | TRBD1 | TRBV5-6
TGCGCCAGCAGCCAAGGGGCTAGCGAATTCACAGATACGCAGTATTTT | CASSQGASEFTDTQYF | - | TRBJ2-3 | - | TRBV4-3
TGTGCCAGTAGTGTGGACAGGGTTCGGTCGGAGCAGTTCTTC | CASSVDRVRSEQFF | once | TRBJ2-1 | TRBD1 | TRBV19
TGTGCCAGCAGCGAGGGACTAGCAAACGACTACGAGCAGTACTTC | CASSEGLANDYEQYF | - | TRBJ2-7 | TRBD2 | TRBV7-2
TGTGCCAGCAGCCCCAGCGGGGTGAGCTCCTACAATGAGCAGTTCTTC | CASSPSGVSSYNEQFF | - | TRBJ2-1 | TRBD2 | TRBV5-4
TGTGCCTGGAGTTCCGGGAGGGAGGGGGCCGAGCAGTACTTC | CAWSSGREGAEQYF | - | TRBJ2-7 | - | TRBV30
TGTGCCAGCAGCCCTGGACTTAACCCCTACGAGCAGTACTTC | CASSPGLNPYEQYF | few | TRBJ2-7 | - | TRBV9
TGTGCCAGCAGCGGACTAGCGGGGCGCTACGAGCAGTACTTC | CASSGLAGRYEQYF | - | TRBJ2-7 | TRBD2 | TRBV27
TGTGCCAGCAGTGAAAGAAGTGGAGATACCTACGAGCAGTACTTC | CASSERSGDTYEQYF | - | TRBJ2-7 | - | TRBV2
TGTGCCAGCAGCTTAGTCCCAGGGGGCATAGAAAATGGCTACACCTTC | CASSLVPGGIENGYTF | once | TRBJ1-2 | TRBD1 | TRBV11-2
TGTGCCAGCAGTCCCCGGGGACCGGGACTAGCGGGAGAGGTGGAGACCCAGTACTTC | CASSPRGPGLAGEVETQYF | - | TRBJ2-5 | TRBD2 | TRBV6-2/TRBV6-3
TGTGCCAGTAGTATAGAAGGCCGGGTTGGGCAGCCCCAGCATTTT | CASSIEGRVGQPQHF | - | TRBJ1-5 | - | TRBV19
TGTGCCAGCAGCCTCCGGGGCAATCAGCCCCAGCATTTT | CASSLRGNQPQHF | - | TRBJ1-5 | - | TRBV4-2
TGTGCCAGCAGTCCTAGGAGACTAGCGGGACGATTAACCTACGAGCAGTACTTC | CASSPRRLAGRLTYEQYF | once | TRBJ2-7 | TRBD2 | TRBV28
TGTGCCAGCAGTTTTCCACAGGGAACCTACGAGCAGTACTTC | CASSFPQGTYEQYF | once | TRBJ2-7 | - | TRBV28
TGTGCCAGCAGTTACCAGGGACAGGGGGCAGATACGCAGTATTTT | CASSYQGQGADTQYF | - | TRBJ2-3 | TRBD1 | TRBV6-2/TRBV6-3
TGTGCCAGCAGCCAAGCAGCGATTAGCAATCAGCCCCAGCATTTT | CASSQAAISNQPQHF | once | TRBJ1-5 | - | TRBV5-6
TGTGCCAGCAGTTTATCAACCGGGGAGCTGTTTTTT | CASSLSTGELFF | - | TRBJ2-2 | - | TRBV28
TGTGCCAGCAGTGGACTAGCGGGAGTCCGGAATGAGCAGTTCTTC | CASSGLAGVRNEQFF | few | TRBJ2-1 | TRBD2 | TRBV2
TGTGCCAGCAGCTTAGAGCGGGCTAGCGGGAGCTACTCCTACGAGCAGTACTTC | CASSLERASGSYSYEQYF | - | TRBJ2-7 | TRBD2 | TRBV7-2
TGTGCCAGCAGCGCCGGACTGGATAATGAAAAACTGTTTTTT | CASSAGLDNEKLFF | - | TRBJ1-4 | - | TRBV9
TGTGCCAGCAGCAAAAGCTGGACAGTCTCCTACGAGCAGTACTTC | CASSKSWTVSYEQYF | - | TRBJ2-7 | - | TRBV21-1
TGCAGCGTTGGGCCGGGGACATCCGAGCAGTACTTC | CSVGPGTSEQYF | - | TRBJ2-7 | - | TRBV29-1
TGCAAGAGTGGTAATGAAAAACTGTTTTTT | CKSGNEKLFF | - | TRBJ1-4 | - | TRBV2
TGTGCCAGCAGCTCCAGGGAGGGGAGGTTTGGGGAAGTGGTTTGGGAAAAACTGTTTTTT | CASSSREGRFGEVVWEKLFF | - | TRBJ1-4 | - | TRBV7-6
TGCAGCGTGGGACAGGGAAACACCATATATTTT | CSVGQGNTIYF | - | TRBJ1-3 | TRBD1 | TRBV29-1
TGCGCCAGCAGCTTAGCTAGCGGGATGTCCGGGGAGCTGTTTTTT | CASSLASGMSGELFF | - | TRBJ2-2 | TRBD2 | TRBV5-1
TGTGCCAGCGCGTTAGCGGGAGCCCATGGGAATGAGCAGTTCTTC | CASALAGAHGNEQFF | - | TRBJ2-1 | TRBD2 | TRBV27
TGCGCCAGCAGCGAATCCAGCGCAACTAATGAAAAACTGTTTTTT | CASSESSATNEKLFF | - | TRBJ1-4 | - | TRBV5-1
TGCGCCAGCAGCCAAGATCTATACAGGGACTACGAGCAGTACTTC | CASSQDLYRDYEQYF | - | TRBJ2-7 | - | TRBV4-3
TGCAGTGCCCATGCGATGGATACGCAGTATTTT | CSAHAMDTQYF | - | TRBJ2-3 | - | TRBV20-1
TGTGCCAGCAGTCCTTTAGCGGGAGTGATCACCGGGGAGCTGTTTTTT | CASSPLAGVITGELFF | - | TRBJ2-2 | TRBD2 | TRBV27
TGCGCCAGCAGCGCGACAGGGGTTGGCACAGATACGCAGTATTTT | CASSATGVGTDTQYF | few | TRBJ2-3 | TRBD1 | TRBV10-2
TGTGCCAGCAGCTTAGCCGAATACAGCAACGAGCAGTACTTC | CASSLAEYSNEQYF | - | TRBJ2-7 | - | TRBV7-6
TGTGCCAGCAGCCCGACTAGCGGGAGTACCGGGGAGCTGTTTTTT | CASSPTSGSTGELFF | - | TRBJ2-2 | TRBD2 | TRBV5-4
TGTGCCAGCAGCCAGTTGGGCTCGCGCACAGATACGCAGTATTTT | CASSQLGSRTDTQYF | - | TRBJ2-3 | - | TRBV3-1/TRBV3-2
TGTGCCAGCAGCCCGGGACAGGGACAGGTCTACGAGCAGTACTTC | CASSPGQGQVYEQYF | - | TRBJ2-7 | TRBD1 | TRBV7-9